This T cell receptor beta chain was identified during a study of shared clonotypes between healthy human individuals. General observations from the study: Estimated richness values were generally larger in naive subsets than in memory subsets. The authors sampled blood alone, and tissue repertoires likely differ.

J lost 5 bases, V lost 4 bases, and 7 bases had no gene match. CDR1 is SQVTM, CDR2 ANQGSEA, per germline. CDR3 length equals 14 residues. Details on this clone: Its antigen remains unidentified.

Assay used: immunoSEQ multiplex PCR; TCRdb lists only in-frame clones, some missing. The sample carries 600,000 to 750,000 clones, about two thirds recorded once. The sequenced material came from memory CD4+ T cells sorted from blood. Subset: CD45RA-negative fraction. The clonotype was recovered from a woman aged 30 to 39 in good health. The rearrangement joins TRBV29-1 to TRBJ1-2; 10 nucleotides line up with TRBD1. The CDR3, as DNA: TGCAGCGTTGGTCGGACAGGGGGGGATTATGGCTACACCTTC. Translating it yields CSVGRTGGDYGYTF.